Below are 8 T cell receptor beta chains sequenced from a single sample in a study of vaccination and CD4 T cells after COVID-19 (dated 2022 in TCRdb). Library preparation used PCR. The instrument was an Illumina iSeq 100. DNA from cultured CD4+ T cells underwent TCR sequencing with the Oncomine TCR Beta short-read assay at the Johns Hopkins FTIC core. Using fastp at Q25 and MiXCR, TCRdb reprocessed the public reads and kept productive beta chains. Identical CDR3 protein sequences are pooled into one entry, listed with their most common genes and DNA. A total of more than 2,500 distinct CDR3 sequences appear in this sample, approximately 30% of them only once. The ten largest clones represent about three fifths of the sample. The treatment or condition label on this specimen signifies: 10-day PBMC culture with coronavirus spike peptide pools or control peptides (ViraFEST assay). CD4+ T cells from unexposed donors were collected before the COVID-19 pandemic (2011-2018).

No antigen is known for these receptors. The sample taken for sequencing was CD4+ T cells from blood, cultured in vitro. Source of these receptors: a human donor in good health.

V gene TRBV7-2 combines with J gene TRBJ2-3; TRBD1 aligns across 7 bases. Losses at the gene ends were 4 bases for V and 0 bases for J; bases not matched to a gene: 4. Germline-derived CDR1 and CDR2 are SGHTA and FQGNSA. The CDR3 extends over 15 amino acids. The CDR3 loop reads CASSSYRGSTDTQYF. The CDR3 DNA reads TGTGCCAGCAGCTCCTACAGGGGTAGCACAGATACGCAGTATTTT. Using reference TRBV7-2 and TRBJ2-3 for the parts outside the CDR3, the full variable domain is GAGVSQSPSNKVTEKGKDVELRCDPISGHTALYWYRQSLGQGLEFLIYFQGNSAPDKSGLPSDRFSAERTGGSVSTLTIQRTQQEDSAVYLCASSSYRGSTDTQYFGPGTRLTVL.

The chain couples TRBV6-1 to TRBJ1-1; D unclear. V lost 6 bases, J lost 5 bases, and 16 bases lay in between. The CDR3 covers 14 residues. The germline CDR1 and CDR2 sequences are MNHNS and SASEGT. The CDR3 nucleotides read TGTGCCAGCAGGGCTGAGAACACCGGGACTGAAGCTTTCTTT. This sequence encodes CASRAENTGTEAFF.

This clonotype was picked up one time. V is TRBV5-8 and J is TRBJ2-5; tentatively, D is TRBD2 (5 bases). The CDR3 loop spans 14 amino acids. Germline values: CDR1 SGHTS, CDR2 YDEGEE. Between the trimmed V and J ends, which lost 0 bases and 2 bases, there was a span of 8 bases. The CDR3 spells CASSLGTSQETQYF. The CDR3, as DNA: TGTGCCAGCAGCTTGGGCACTAGTCAAGAGACCCAGTACTTC.

V is TRBV20-1 and J is TRBJ2-3; D remains ambiguous. V lost 3 bases to trimming and J lost 6 bases, with 13 bases between them. The CDR3 contains 13 residues. The V gene's germline CDR1 is DFQATT and CDR2 SNEGSKA (reference sequence). For the CDR3, the DNA is TGCAGTGCTAGTTCTACCACACGGGATACGCAGTATTTT. This codes for CSASSTTRDTQYF.

The genes are TRBV6-5 and TRBJ2-7, with D perhaps matching TRBD1 or TRBD2 (5 bases each). Germline assignment: CDR1 MNHEY and CDR2 SVGAGI. Trimming stripped 0 bases from V and 3 bases from J, with 12 bases between. The CDR3 loop spans 15 amino acids. The CDR3, as DNA: TGTGCCAGCAGTTACTCCAGGGACGGATTCTACGAGCAGTACTTC. Its protein product is CASSYSRDGFYEQYF.

V gene TRBV2 combines with J gene TRBJ2-5; no reliable D call. Germline lookup yields CDR1 SNHLY and CDR2 FYNNEI. V lost 5 bases and J 3 bases, leaving 10 bases between the germline ends. The CDR3 sequence is 13 residues long. The DNA of the CDR3 is TGTGCCAGCAGTCTAACAGCAGAAGAGACCCAGTACTTC. Protein product: CASSLTAEETQYF.

The table lists this clonotype with a few counts. CDR3 DNA sequence: TGCGCCAGCAGCTCATTTACGACAGGGGGGTACCAAGAGACCCAGTACTTC. Its protein is CASSSFTTGGYQETQYF. V is TRBV5-1 and J is TRBJ2-5, with TRBD1 matching 9 bases. The CDR3 is 17 residues long. Trimming at V came to 3 bases and at J to 0 bases, leaving 9 bases not matched to a gene. Germline-derived CDR1 and CDR2 are SGHRS and YFSETQ.

The rearrangement links TRBV20-1 to TRBJ1-5, with 7 bases fitting TRBD1. Germline-derived CDR1 and CDR2 are DFQATT and SNEGSKA (reference sequence). There are 13 residues in the CDR3. J lost 9 bases, V lost 2 bases, and 7 bases had no gene match. The CDR3 nucleotides read TGCAGTGCTAGAATACAGGGGAACCGGCCCCAGCATTTT. This encodes CSARIQGNRPQHF.